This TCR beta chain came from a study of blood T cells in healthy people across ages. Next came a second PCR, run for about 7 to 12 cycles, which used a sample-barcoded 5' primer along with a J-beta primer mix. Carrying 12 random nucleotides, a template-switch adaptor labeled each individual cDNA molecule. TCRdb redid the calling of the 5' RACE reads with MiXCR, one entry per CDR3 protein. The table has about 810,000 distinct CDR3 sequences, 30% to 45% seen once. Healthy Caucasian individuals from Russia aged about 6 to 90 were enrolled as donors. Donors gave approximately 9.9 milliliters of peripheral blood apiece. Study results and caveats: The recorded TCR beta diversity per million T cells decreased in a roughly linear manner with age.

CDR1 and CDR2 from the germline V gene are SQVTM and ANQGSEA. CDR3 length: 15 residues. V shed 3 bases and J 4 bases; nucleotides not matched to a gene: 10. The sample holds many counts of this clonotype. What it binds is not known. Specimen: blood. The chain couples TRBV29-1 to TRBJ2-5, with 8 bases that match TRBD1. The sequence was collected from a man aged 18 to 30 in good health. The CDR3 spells CSVEVQGERRETQYF. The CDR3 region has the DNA TGCAGCGTTGAGGTACAGGGGGAAAGGCGAGAGACCCAGTACTTC. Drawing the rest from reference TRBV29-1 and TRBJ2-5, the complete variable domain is SAVISQKPSRDICQRGTSLTIQCQVDSQVTMMFWYRQQPGQSLTLIATANQGSEATYESGFVIDKFPISRPNLTFSTLTVSNMSPEDSSIYLCSVEVQGERRETQYFGPGTRLLVL.